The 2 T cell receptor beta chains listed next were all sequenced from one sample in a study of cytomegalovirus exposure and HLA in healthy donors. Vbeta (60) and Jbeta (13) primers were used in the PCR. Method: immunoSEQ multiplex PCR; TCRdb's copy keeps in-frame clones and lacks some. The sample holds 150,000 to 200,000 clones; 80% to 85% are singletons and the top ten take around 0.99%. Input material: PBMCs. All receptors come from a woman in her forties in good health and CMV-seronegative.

Written as DNA, the CDR3 is TGTGCCAGCAGCTTAGTTTCCGGGAGAAACAATGAGCAGTTCTTC. Translation: CASSLVSGRNNEQFF. The V and J genes are TRBV7-9 and TRBJ2-1; D is possibly TRBD2 (6 bases). The germline V and J ends were trimmed by 1 base and 5 bases, with 12 bases remaining between them. This CDR3 spans 15 amino acids. Germline values: CDR1 SEHNR, CDR2 FQNEAQ (reference sequence).

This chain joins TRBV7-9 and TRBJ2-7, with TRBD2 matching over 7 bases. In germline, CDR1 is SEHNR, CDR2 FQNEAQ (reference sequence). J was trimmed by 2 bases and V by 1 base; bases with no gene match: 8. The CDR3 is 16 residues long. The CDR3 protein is CASSLGSWAGAYEQYF. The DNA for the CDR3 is TGTGCCAGCAGCTTAGGCAGCTGGGCGGGAGCCTACGAGCAGTACTTC.